The clone carrying this T cell receptor (beta chain) was found once. The target antigen is unknown. Assay used: immunoSEQ multiplex PCR; TCRdb lists only in-frame clones, some missing. The sample consists of roughly 2.1 million clones, roughly 91% of them appearing once. This record comes from a study of shared clonotypes between healthy human individuals. Study-level results: Clonotypes which were not shared had lower generation probabilities than clonotypes that all four donors shared.

Naive CD8 cells lacked CD45RO and underwent positive selection for CCR7, leaving out terminally differentiated effector memory CD45RA+ cells. Looked up from germline, CDR1 is MDHEN and CDR2 is SYDVKM. This CDR3 is built from 17 residues. V dropped 1 base and J dropped 0 bases, with 14 bases sitting between them. Sequences were obtained from naive CD8+ T cells from PBMCs. The V gene is TRBV28, the J gene TRBJ2-3; unclear D gene. The sequence came from a man aged 18 to 30 in good health. Some clones in this sample may be carry-over from other donors' samples. CDR3 residues: CASSLFGTKPSTDTQYF. DNA for the CDR3: TGTGCCAGCAGTTTATTTGGCACCAAACCGAGCACAGATACGCAGTATTTT.